The sequence of this T cell receptor beta chain was determined in a study of T cell responses to AZD1222 COVID-19 vaccine. Study summary: The study pooled second doses at about 4 or about 12 weeks.

Trimming took off 10 bases at V and 4 bases at J, with 13 bases between the two ends. Germline CDR1 LNHDA, CDR2 SQIVND (reference sequence). This CDR3 region has 12 residues. Only in-frame clones appear in the TCRdb table, and some are missing; sequencing was by immunoSEQ multiplex PCR. The sample has 150,000 to 200,000 clones, 80% to 95% seen once. As regards this clone: Its antigen is still unknown.

Study-wide findings and caveats: In all cases, repertoires were sampled only after the peak T cell response. Reportedly, nearly half the spike-specific TCRs target unmutated variant regions.

The rearrangement uses TRBV19 and TRBJ1-2, with a tentative D call TRBD1 (5 bases). This sequence was found in an adult in good health. This specimen was peripheral blood, taken on day 0 of AZD1222 vaccination. This chain's CDR3 is CATYHRGYGYTF. As DNA, the CDR3 is TGTGCCACGTACCATAGGGGCTATGGCTACACCTTC.